The present T cell receptor (beta chain) was sequenced within a study of T cells after yellow fever vaccination. Each CDR3 protein is one row after TCRdb ran MiXCR on the 5' RACE reads. This sample has around 100,000 distinct CDR3 sequences, with approximately 8.4% found just once. The CDR3 runs 13 residues. Losses at the gene ends were 7 bases for V and 3 bases for J; bases not matched to a gene: 5. The germline V gene has CDR1 MNHNS and CDR2 SASEGT. This clonotype was recorded many times. This TCR came from a young man who received the YFV17D yellow fever vaccine. The chain recombines TRBV6-1 with TRBJ2-7; 8 bases map to TRBD1. The specimen comprised CD8+ T cells sorted from PBMCs, sampled 45 days after the yellow fever booster vaccination. The CDR3 region is CASTRQGYYEQYF. The CDR3 DNA reads as TGTGCCAGCACCCGACAGGGGTACTACGAGCAGTACTTC.